This T cell receptor (beta chain) was recorded in a study of shared clonotypes between healthy human individuals. Sequenced by immunoSEQ multiplex PCR; TCRdb stores in-frame clones only, minus some. This table has over a million clones, 95% to 99% appearing once. Whole-study results and caveats: Across subsets, estimated richness was generally greater for naive than for memory populations.

V trimming: 5 bases; J trimming: 3 bases; junction bases outside the gene matches: 3. This CDR3 has 13 amino acids. Germline V gene sequence: CDR1 ENHRY, CDR2 SYGVKD. The table lists this clone with a count of one. Its antigen is unknown. This TCR derives from a man aged 25-45 years in good health. The rearrangement joins TRBV10-3 to TRBJ1-2, with 7 bases aligning to TRBD1. Sequenced: naive CD4+ T cells sorted from blood. Subset of the sample: CD45RA+ positively selected. CDR3: CAISYRGDYGYTF. CDR3 coding DNA: TGTGCCATCAGTTACAGGGGAGACTATGGCTACACCTTC.